One and the same sample provided the 32 T cell receptor beta chains below, sequenced in a study of neurological immune-mediated disorders. The sample's time point: longitudinal time-point 2. In TCRdb, the 5' RACE reads were re-called with MiXCR into one record per CDR3 protein. Of 80,000 to 100,000 distinct CDR3 sequences in the sample, 5% to 6% were seen once. The sequenced material came from PBMCs. Every receptor here comes from an older woman with multiple sclerosis.

This clonotype was counted at least ten times. This chain connects TRBV5-1 to TRBJ2-5; TRBD1 is a possible D gene (7 bases). The CDR3 is 15 amino acids. V lost 4 bases and J lost 5, with 18 bases in between. CDR1 SGHRS and CDR2 YFSETQ come from the germline V gene. The CDR3 sequence is CASSTYRGGAETQYF. CDR3 bases: TGCGCCAGCAGCACCTACAGGGGAGGAGCGGAGACCCAGTACTTC.

This clonotype was observed at least ten times. The chain employs TRBV11-2 and TRBJ2-3; tentative D call: TRBD1 (5 bases). The V and J ends lost 1 base and 2 bases respectively, with 7 bases between them. Germline V CDR1 and CDR2: SGHAT, FQNNGV. The CDR3 is 14 residues long. The CDR3 sequence is CASSLVTATDTQYF. The CDR3 nucleotides read TGTGCCAGCAGCTTAGTGACAGCCACAGATACGCAGTATTTT. The full variable domain, completed using reference TRBV11-2 and TRBJ2-3, is EAGVAQSPRYKIIEKRQSVAFWCNPISGHATLYWYQQILGQGPKLLIQFQNNGVVDDSQLPKDRFSAERLKGVDSTLKIQPAKLEDSAVYLCASSLVTATDTQYFGPGTRLTVL.

This clonotype was recorded at least ten times. The rearrangement joins TRBV7-6 to TRBJ1-2; D unclear. CDR3 size: 14 residues. Germline V gene sequence: CDR1 SGHVS, CDR2 FNYEAQ. The V gene lost 5 bases and the J gene lost 2 bases, with 12 bases spanning the gap. The CDR3 DNA reads as TGTGCCAGCAGCCCACTGCCTGACAACTATGGCTACACCTTC. Translation gives CASSPLPDNYGYTF.

This clonotype was counted at least ten times. The rearrangement joins TRBV6-5 to TRBJ2-2; possibly TRBD2 for D (7 bases). Germline CDR1 reads MNHEY; CDR2 reads SVGAGI. The V gene lost 6 bases and the J gene lost 2 bases, with 16 bases spanning the gap. The CDR3 loop spans 16 amino acids. CDR3 loop: CASSSPAGANTGELFF. The CDR3 nucleotides read TGTGCCAGCAGCTCACCCGCGGGGGCCAACACCGGGGAGCTGTTTTTT.

This clonotype was seen many times. The chain recombines TRBV10-3 with TRBJ2-7; tentatively, D is TRBD2 (6 bases). V lost 10 bases to trimming and J lost 0 bases, with 19 bases between them. This CDR3 has 15 amino acids. CDR1 is ENHRY and CDR2 is SYGVKD in the germline V gene. Written as DNA, the CDR3 is TGTGCCACTTCTGCAGGGAGGCGTGACTCCTACGAGCAGTACTTC. Protein: CATSAGRRDSYEQYF.

At least ten counts were recorded for this clonotype. This chain links TRBV5-1 with TRBJ2-5, with TRBD2 as a possible D gene (5 bases). Between the trimmed V and J ends, which lost 2 bases and 7 bases, there was a span of 12 bases. The CDR3 is 13 residues long. The V gene's germline CDR1 is SGHRS and CDR2 YFSETQ. CDR3 bases: TGCGCCAGCAGCTTACTTGATGAGGGGACCCAGTACTTC. Translation gives CASSLLDEGTQYF.

This clonotype was observed at least ten times. The chain joins TRBV29-1 to TRBJ1-3; D uncertain. CDR1 SQVTM and CDR2 ANQGSEA come from the germline V gene. This CDR3 contains 12 residues. V dropped 1 base and J dropped 4 bases, with 5 bases sitting between them. CDR3 amino acids: CSVEGNGNTIYF. Written as DNA, the CDR3 is TGCAGCGTTGAAGGGAACGGAAACACCATATATTTT.

This clonotype was observed a few times. The chain links TRBV18 to TRBJ2-1; no firm D call. The CDR3 runs 15 residues. V shed 3 bases and J shed 3 bases, with 12 bases lying between them. CDR1 is KGHSH, CDR2 LQKENI, per germline. CDR3 in amino acids: CASSPQVGIYNEQFF. The CDR3 region has the DNA TGTGCCAGCTCACCCCAGGTGGGGATCTACAATGAGCAGTTCTTC. Variable domain in full (rest from reference TRBV18 and TRBJ2-1): NAGVMQNPRHLVRRRGQEARLRCSPMKGHSHVYWYRQLPEEGLKFMVYLQKENIIDESGMPKERFSAEFPKEGPSILRIQQVVRGDSAAYFCASSPQVGIYNEQFFGPGTRLTVL.

In its sample, this clonotype was seen many times. V usage is TRBV5-1 and J usage is TRBJ2-6, with TRBD1 identical over 7 bases. The CDR3 is 17 amino acids. The germline CDR1 and CDR2 sequences are SGHRS and YFSETQ. J gave up 0 bases and V 3 bases, and 6 bases lay outside the gene matches. CDR3 amino acids: CASSSIGGRSGANVLTF. CDR3 DNA: TGCGCCAGCAGCTCCATAGGGGGCCGCTCTGGGGCCAACGTCCTGACTTTC.

At least ten counts were recorded for this clonotype. This chain links TRBV7-9 with TRBJ2-2; 9 bases are shared with TRBD2. J lost 0 bases, V lost 11 bases, and 10 bases had no gene match. Per germline, CDR1 SEHNR and CDR2 FQNEAQ (reference sequence). The CDR3 sequence is 16 residues long. CDR3 coding DNA: TGTGCCGGTCCCCTTAGCGGGGGTACGAACACCGGGGAGCTGTTTTTT. It specifies CAGPLSGGTNTGELFF.

This clonotype was recorded many times. V gene TRBV3-1 combines with J gene TRBJ2-3; D not resolved. The length of the CDR3 is 12 residues. Per germline, CDR1 LGHDT and CDR2 YNNKEL (reference sequence). V lost 2 bases and J 10 bases, leaving 10 bases between the germline ends. The CDR3 DNA sequence: TGTGCCAGCAGCCAACTTGAGCTGGCGCAGTATTTT. Translated, it gives CASSQLELAQYF.

This clonotype was seen only a few times. The gene calls are TRBV6-6 and TRBJ2-5; TRBD2 might be the D (6 bases). Trimming shortened V by 3 bases and J by 2 bases, and 7 bases separated the two germline ends. The V gene's germline CDR1 is MNHNY and CDR2 SVGAGI (reference sequence). The CDR3 loop spans 13 amino acids. CDR3 DNA: TGTGCCAGCAGTTATCGGGGGCAAGAGACCCAGTACTTC. Translating it yields CASSYRGQETQYF.

There are many counts of this clonotype. This rearrangement joins TRBV5-1 to TRBJ2-1, with D perhaps matching TRBD1 or TRBD2 (6 bases each). The CDR3 has 13 amino acids. The V gene's germline CDR1 is SGHRS and CDR2 YFSETQ. V was shortened by 4 bases and J by 10 bases, with 15 bases between the two germline ends. CDR3 DNA sequence: TGCGCCAGCAGCCCGGACGGGGGCCCCGAGCAGTTCTTC. Its translation is CASSPDGGPEQFF.

This clonotype showed up many times. This rearrangement joins TRBV15 to TRBJ2-7; TRBD2 is a possible D gene (5 bases). Germline V gives CDR1 LNHNV, CDR2 YYDKDF (reference sequence). This CDR3 has 13 amino acids. Trimming cost V 3 bases and J 3 bases, with 9 bases left between them. CDR3 region: CATSRDGDYEQYF. In DNA, the CDR3 is TGTGCCACCAGCAGGGACGGGGACTACGAGCAGTACTTC.

The table lists this clonotype with many counts. This chain joins TRBV27 and TRBJ1-4, with 7 bases lining up with TRBD1. V trimming: 4 bases; J trimming: 6 bases; junction bases outside the gene matches: 5. Germline V CDR1 and CDR2: MNHEY, SMNVEV (reference sequence). The CDR3 length is 14 residues. CDR3 sequence: CASSWRQGDEKLFF. The CDR3 nucleotides read TGTGCCAGCAGTTGGAGACAGGGCGATGAAAAACTGTTTTTT.

This clonotype turned up a few times. CDR3 loop: CASSESLLSSNQPQHF. CDR3 coding DNA: TGTGCCAGCAGTGAGTCCCTTTTATCTAGCAATCAGCCCCAGCATTTT. The chain uses TRBV6-1 and TRBJ1-5; no firm D call. CDR1 and CDR2 from the germline V gene are MNHNS and SASEGT. V lost 3 bases and J lost 0, with 12 bases in between. This CDR3 has 16 residues.

This clonotype was seen many times. This sequence joins TRBV7-9 and TRBJ2-5; TRBD1 aligns across 7 bases. Per the germline V gene, CDR1 is SEHNR and CDR2 is FQNEAQ (reference sequence). CDR3 length equals 14 residues. With 3 bases clipped from V and 4 bases from J, the junction kept 5 bases outside the gene matches. The DNA for the CDR3 is TGTGCCAGCAGCTTTCTACAGGGGAGAGAGACCCAGTACTTC. The encoded protein is CASSFLQGRETQYF.

This clonotype was seen at least ten times. The chain recombines TRBV20-1 with TRBJ2-5, with 13 nucleotides matching TRBD2. The CDR3 sequence is 15 residues long. The V segment lost 6 bases and the J segment 0 bases; nucleotides outside the gene matches: 4. Germline values: CDR1 DFQATT, CDR2 SNEGSKA (reference sequence). The CDR3 DNA follows: TGCAGTGCAAAGGGGACTAGCGGGAACCAAGAGACCCAGTACTTC. This encodes CSAKGTSGNQETQYF.

This clonotype was seen at least ten times. CDR3 residues: CASSPSGNHNEQFF. In DNA, the CDR3 is TGCGCCAGCAGCCCCTCGGGAAACCACAATGAGCAGTTCTTC. The chain links TRBV5-1 to TRBJ2-1, with a tentative D call TRBD2 (5 bases). The V and J ends lost 4 bases and 5 bases respectively, with 13 bases between them. This CDR3 has 14 residues. Germline CDR1 reads SGHRS; CDR2 reads YFSETQ.

This clonotype was seen at least ten times. This chain joins TRBV5-1 and TRBJ1-5, with D possibly TRBD1 on 5 matching bases. Germline V gene data show CDR1 as SGHRS and CDR2 as YFSETQ. Trimming pared 4 bases from V and 4 bases from J, leaving 9 bases between. This CDR3 is built from 13 residues. In DNA, the CDR3 is TGCGCCAGCAGCCGATCAGGGAATCAGCCCCAGCATTTT. Translation: CASSRSGNQPQHF.

The rearrangement uses TRBV12-3 or TRBV12-4 and TRBJ2-1; 9 bases fit TRBD2. Trimming took 5 bases from V and 7 from J; bases not matched to a gene: 18. This CDR3 spans 18 amino acids. The CDR3 nucleotides read TGTGCCAGCAGTCCCCTCTTGGGCGGGGGGGGGTCTTGGAATGAGCAGTTCTTC. It codes for CASSPLLGGGGSWNEQFF.

This clonotype was found a few times. This chain joins TRBV7-6 and TRBJ2-3; 9 bases are a match to TRBD2. J gave up 5 bases and V 1 base, and 4 bases lay outside the gene matches. The CDR3 has 15 amino acids. From germline, CDR1 is SGHVS and CDR2 FNYEAQ. For the CDR3, the DNA is TGTGCCAGCAGCTTAGGTTCGCGGGGGGGAGATACGCAGTATTTT. It is translated as CASSLGSRGGDTQYF.

This clonotype was counted many times. The V call is TRBV7-2, the J call TRBJ2-1; the D gene is possibly TRBD2 (5 bases). The germline V gene encodes CDR1 SGHTA and CDR2 FQGNSA. Trimming left V 3 bases short and J 4 bases short, with 10 bases between. The CDR3 totals 14 residues. Written as DNA, the CDR3 is TGTGCCAGCAGCTTTGCGGGTGGGTACAATGAGCAGTTCTTC. It yields the protein CASSFAGGYNEQFF. The whole variable domain, remainder taken from reference TRBV7-2 and TRBJ2-1, is GAGVSQSPSNKVTEKGKDVELRCDPISGHTALYWYRQSLGQGLEFLIYFQGNSAPDKSGLPSDRFSAERTGGSVSTLTIQRTQQEDSAVYLCASSFAGGYNEQFFGPGTRLTVL.

At least ten counts were recorded for this clonotype. This chain links TRBV5-1 with TRBJ2-4; 7 positions match TRBD2. The J segment lost 6 bases and the V segment lost 4 bases, leaving 7 bases of the junction unmatched. Germline CDR1 and CDR2: SGHRS and YFSETQ. The CDR3 extends over 14 amino acids. DNA of the CDR3: TGCGCCAGCAGCACCAACGGCGGGGGAAACATTCAGTACTTC. Translated, it gives CASSTNGGGNIQYF.

This clonotype was counted at least ten times. The chain has TRBV5-1 and TRBJ2-1; TRBD2 matches 13 bases. Germline V gene sequence: CDR1 SGHRS, CDR2 YFSETQ. The CDR3 length is 18 residues. V lost 4 bases to trimming and J lost 1 base; unmatched junction nucleotides: 8. The CDR3 DNA reads as TGCGCCAGCAGCCTTGGACTAGCGGGGGCGGTTTCCTACAATGAGCAGTTCTTC. It is translated as CASSLGLAGAVSYNEQFF.

This clonotype showed up many times. This chain joins TRBV7-8 and TRBJ1-2, with 7 bases identical to TRBD1. Germline assignment: CDR1 SGHVS and CDR2 FQNEAQ. The CDR3 covers 16 residues. After removal of 5 bases from V and 3 bases from J, the junction contained 12 bases not matched to a gene. CDR3: CASSPGTDRVDYGYTF. DNA for the CDR3: TGTGCCAGCAGCCCCGGGACCGACAGGGTAGACTATGGCTACACCTTC.

In this sample, this clonotype turned up many times. CDR3 in amino acids: CASSRDGYNEQFF. CDR3 nucleotide sequence: TGCGCCAGCAGTAGGGACGGCTACAATGAGCAGTTCTTC. The chain recombines TRBV5-1 with TRBJ2-1; D possibly uses TRBD1 or TRBD2 (5 bases each). Germline V gene lookup returns CDR1 SGHRS and CDR2 YFSETQ. The CDR3 length is 13 residues. The germline V and J ends were trimmed by 5 bases and 3 bases, with 9 bases remaining between them. Drawing the rest from reference TRBV5-1 and TRBJ2-1, the complete variable domain is KAGVTQTPRYLIKTRGQQVTLSCSPISGHRSVSWYQQTPGQGLQFLFEYFSETQRNKGNFPGRFSGRQFSNSRSEMNVSTLELGDSALYLCASSRDGYNEQFFGPGTRLTVL.

This clonotype appeared many times. The chain combines TRBV5-1 with TRBJ1-2; D gene uncertain. The germline V gene encodes CDR1 SGHRS and CDR2 YFSETQ. CDR3 length: 15 residues. The ends were cut back, 4 bases at V and 0 bases at J, with 13 bases in the middle. Written as DNA, the CDR3 is TGCGCCAGCAGCCCAGACCCAATGACTAACTATGGCTACACCTTC. Protein: CASSPDPMTNYGYTF. Together with reference TRBV5-1 and TRBJ1-2, the CDR3 gives the full variable domain: KAGVTQTPRYLIKTRGQQVTLSCSPISGHRSVSWYQQTPGQGLQFLFEYFSETQRNKGNFPGRFSGRQFSNSRSEMNVSTLELGDSALYLCASSPDPMTNYGYTFGSGTRLTVV.

This clonotype showed up many times. This chain uses TRBV20-1 with TRBJ2-5; TRBD2 might be the D (5 bases). The CDR3 runs 13 residues. Germline CDR1 DFQATT, CDR2 SNEGSKA (reference sequence). Deletions cut 2 bases from V and 5 bases from J, with 12 bases between. For the CDR3, the DNA is TGCAGTGCTAGACTAGCCATTGTTGAGACCCAGTACTTC. Its translation is CSARLAIVETQYF.

This clonotype was counted at least ten times. This sequence joins TRBV5-1 and TRBJ1-3; 7 nucleotides match TRBD1. From germline, CDR1 is SGHRS and CDR2 YFSETQ. V lost 9 bases to trimming and J lost 0 bases; unmatched junction nucleotides: 6. The CDR3 totals 14 residues. In DNA, the CDR3 is TGCGCCACCAAGACAGGGAACTCTGGAAACACCATATATTTT. It encodes CATKTGNSGNTIYF.

This clonotype was picked up many times. This chain uses TRBV15 with TRBJ2-3; 10 bases are shared with TRBD1. The junction had 11 bases not matched to a gene; V was cut back by 8 bases and J by 0 bases. CDR1 is LNHNV, CDR2 YYDKDF, per germline (reference sequence). This CDR3 comprises 17 residues. The CDR3 loop reads CATSVGTGASSTDTQYF. In DNA, the CDR3 is TGTGCCACCTCCGTTGGGACAGGGGCCTCTAGCACAGATACGCAGTATTTT.

This clonotype showed up many times. The gene calls are TRBV5-1 and TRBJ2-1; D not resolved. Trimming pared 7 bases from V and 0 bases from J, leaving 11 bases between. The CDR3 is 14 residues long. The germline CDR1 and CDR2 sequences are SGHRS and YFSETQ. Here the CDR3 reads CASRVGASYNEQFF. The DNA for the CDR3 is TGCGCCAGCCGAGTAGGTGCCTCCTACAATGAGCAGTTCTTC.